The 4 T cell receptor beta chains below were found in one sample sequenced in a study of blood T cell repertoires in COVID-19. Sequencing was performed with immunoSEQ multiplex PCR; in TCRdb, only in-frame clones are kept and a portion is missing. The data hold about 200,000 clones, with roughly 86% observed a single time. The sequencing sample was made of peripheral blood. These receptors all come from a man between 18 and 35 years old with active or convalescent COVID-19.

The chain combines TRBV30 with TRBJ2-2; possible D gene TRBD2, 5 bases. CDR3 length: 12 amino acids. Germline V lookup: CDR1 GTSNPN, CDR2 SVGIG (reference sequence). Trimming stripped 7 bases from V and 9 bases from J, with 15 bases between. The CDR3: CAFSPAGRELFF. The DNA for the CDR3 is TGTGCCTTCTCCCCGGCGGGTCGGGAGCTGTTTTTT.

The chain has TRBV7-8 and TRBJ2-1, with 7 bases that match TRBD1. The ends lost 8 bases at V and 4 bases at J; junction bases unmatched: 5. The CDR3 has 13 residues. The germline V gene encodes CDR1 SGHVS and CDR2 FQNEAQ. CDR3 DNA sequence: TGTGCCAGCGGCCGGACAGGTTACAATGAGCAGTTCTTC. Translation gives CASGRTGYNEQFF.

This clone was detected only once. V gene TRBV7-2 combines with J gene TRBJ1-5, with no clear D. Germline CDR1 SGHTA, CDR2 FQGNSA. This CDR3 has 14 amino acids. Trimming pared 2 bases from V and 4 bases from J, leaving 9 bases between. Here the CDR3 DNA reads TGTGCCAGCAGCTTATTTTCCCCGAATCAGCCCCAGCATTTT. Protein product: CASSLFSPNQPQHF.

The chain combines TRBV24-1 with TRBJ1-1, with TRBD1 matching over 7 bases. V lost 2 bases and J lost 1; bases outside the gene matches: 3. There are 15 residues in the CDR3. Germline CDR1 and CDR2: KGHDR and SFDVKD. The CDR3 protein is CATSDSDRENTEAFF. DNA for the CDR3: TGTGCCACCAGTGATTCAGACAGGGAGAACACTGAAGCTTTCTTT.